This is a list of T cell receptor beta chains from one sample in a study of blood T cells in healthy people across ages. From the 5' RACE reads, TCRdb called clonotypes with MiXCR, one entry per CDR3 protein. The table lists 1.5 million to 2 million distinct CDR3 sequences, approximately 30% of them singletons. Sequencing used blood. The source of these receptors is a woman aged 25-40 years in good health. The conserved cysteine and the conserved F or W are not part of the CDR3 here. Fields, in order: CDR3 length, V gene, D gene, CDR3 protein. D genes are given only for firm matches.

11,TRBV6-4,TRBD1,ASSDLQGVRQF
13,TRBV7-8,TRBD2,ASSLGGTGGSEQF
13,TRBV15,.,ATSRKYQGSDTQY
15,TRBV7-2,.,ASSLGAGGDISAKLF
12,TRBV29-1,.,SVEVGGRDGEAF
13,TRBV7-9,.,ASLSSAGQTYEQY
14,TRBV20-1,.,SARPFGKASTDTQY
11,TRBV18,TRBD1,ASSGDRQNGYT
12,TRBV5-1,TRBD1,ASSLGQGIYEQY
13,TRBV6-1,.,ASSESKGPSDTQY
11,TRBV9,.,ASTIGGDYGYT
13,TRBV11-2,TRBD2,ASSSGTSDQETQY
10,TRBV7-2,TRBD1,ASSPPGQAQY
13,TRBV9,.,ASSSSGGVGQPQH
13,TRBV5-1,.,ASSLRAGLSYEQY
12,TRBV10-3,.,ASRAESSYNEQF
12,TRBV10-1,.,ASSDGLFTDTQY
12,TRBV9,TRBD1,ASSVWDSSYEQY
12,TRBV20-1,TRBD2,SARDETSGYEQY
13,TRBV10-3,.,AISASDLAKNIQY
14,TRBV5-1,TRBD1,ASSHLTGGVGGELF
14,TRBV15,TRBD1,ATSRDWTGGGNEQF
13,TRBV12-3/TRBV12-4,.,ASRLRDGGTYEQY
14,TRBV6-6,TRBD1,ASLYPQTGGGTEAF
12,TRBV5-1,.,ASSGHSGANVLT
14,TRBV9,.,ASSVDLGPGINEQF
15,TRBV6-5,TRBD1,ASSSGTAQRRNSPLH
13,TRBV7-3,.,ASSQGFSGTNVLT
15,TRBV5-1,TRBD1,ASSSYLTGTGDTEAF
15,TRBV12-3/TRBV12-4,.,ASRPNSATRGGNEQF
15,TRBV5-1,TRBD2,ASSLIAGRAIGNEQF
16,TRBV29-1,TRBD1,SATGGEGPRAGYNEQF
11,TRBV28,.,ASSLGRQNEQF
10,TRBV5-8,.,ASSLRWKEQF
12,TRBV20-1,.,NARDPGGGMKQY
12,TRBV5-1,.,ASSLVVGTDTQY
12,TRBV20-1,.,SARDPRASYEQY
12,TRBV7-2,.,ASSPSLGSGEQF
11,TRBV20-1,TRBD1,SARGTGSNTQY
14,TRBV6-5,.,ASRAVGGRGNTEAF
11,TRBV2,.,ASRRDRLETQY
10,TRBV3-1,.,ASSQVSWEQF